Only a few counts were recorded for the clone carrying this T cell receptor (beta chain). This sample stems from a study of blood T cell repertoires in COVID-19. Study background: Sample material is recorded as cDNA or gDNA derived from T cells, B-cell-depleted T cells, or PBMCs.

The assay was immunoSEQ multiplex PCR, and TCRdb's table has in-frame clones only and misses some. There are 150,000 to 200,000 clones in the sample; around 80% occur only once, and about 6.8% lies in the top ten. Trimming removed 5 bases at V and 3 bases at J, with 7 bases between. This CDR3 is built from 12 residues. Germline V gene data show CDR1 as KGHSH and CDR2 as LQKENI. This chain joins TRBV18 and TRBJ1-2; D is ambiguous. The sequence derives from a man aged 70-80 years with active or convalescent COVID-19. The specimen was peripheral blood. CDR3 sequence (DNA): TGTGCCAGCTCAGGGGAGGACTATGGCTACACCTTC. Translated, it gives CASSGEDYGYTF.